A single sample is the source of the 28 T cell receptor beta chains below, sequenced in a study of T cells in localized non-small cell lung cancer. Method: immunoSEQ multiplex PCR; TCRdb's copy keeps in-frame clones and lacks some. The data contain about 36,000 clones, roughly 85% of them seen just once; the ten biggest clones take up under 8.5%. This specimen was peripheral blood, taken before any cancer treatment. Every receptor here comes from a woman aged 40-70 years with stage I lung adenocarcinoma.

This clone has only a few counts. V usage is TRBV5-4 and J usage is TRBJ1-6; TRBD1 might be the D (6 bases). In germline, CDR1 is SGHNT, CDR2 YYREEE (reference sequence). CDR3 length equals 15 residues. Trimming shortened V by 0 bases and J by 4 bases, and 8 bases separated the two germline ends. The CDR3 sequence: CASSLATGYNSPLHF. Written as DNA, the CDR3 is TGTGCCAGCAGCTTGGCGACAGGTTATAATTCACCCCTCCACTTT.

The rearrangement joins TRBV10-3 to TRBJ1-3; 7 bases are a match to TRBD1. The CDR3 length is 14 residues. Germline values: CDR1 ENHRY, CDR2 SYGVKD. V shed 7 bases, J shed 4 bases, and the junction held 7 bases outside the gene matches. DNA for the CDR3: TGTGCCATCATGGCCCGGGACAGCGGAAACACCATATATTTT. As protein: CAIMARDSGNTIYF.

The chain recombines TRBV18 with TRBJ2-3; D perhaps matches TRBD2 (7 bases). Trimming pared 5 bases from V and 1 base from J, leaving 19 bases between. The CDR3 is 17 amino acids. In germline, CDR1 is KGHSH, CDR2 LQKENI. CDR3 DNA: TGTGCCAGCTCAGGCCTCGCGGGGGCATCTGGCACAGATACGCAGTATTTT. This sequence encodes CASSGLAGASGTDTQYF.

The chain is built from TRBV28 and TRBJ1-2; D not resolved. In germline, CDR1 is MDHEN, CDR2 SYDVKM. The CDR3 length is 14 residues. With 2 bases removed from V and 8 bases from J, the gap between germline ends came to 15 bases. The CDR3 sequence: CASSLSYGLMGYTF. The CDR3 DNA is TGTGCCAGCAGTTTAAGTTATGGGTTGATGGGCTACACCTTC.

J is TRBJ1-1 and V is TRBV18, with 7 nucleotides matching TRBD1. V was clipped by 6 bases and J by 1 base; unmatched bases: 5. Germline V lookup: CDR1 KGHSH, CDR2 LQKENI. This CDR3 region has 14 residues. The CDR3 DNA sequence: TGTGCCAGCTCCCCGACAGGGTCGAACACTGAAGCTTTCTTT. This sequence encodes CASSPTGSNTEAFF.

This clone was counted a single time. The rearrangement joins TRBV4-2 to TRBJ2-5; no reliable D call. Trimming took 3 bases from V and 5 from J, leaving 10 bases between them. The CDR3 spans 13 residues. Germline CDR1 reads LGHNA; CDR2 reads YNFKEQ. This CDR3 reads CASSQSRGETQYF. In DNA form, the CDR3 reads TGTGCCAGCAGCCAGTCACGTGGGGAGACCCAGTACTTC.

The chain has TRBV11-2 and TRBJ2-5, with 9 bases lining up with TRBD1. V gave up 4 bases and J gave up 4 bases; unmatched junction bases: 4. The germline CDR1 and CDR2 sequences are SGHAT and FQNNGV. CDR3 length: 14 amino acids. CDR3 protein: CASSSTTGGETQYF. As DNA, the CDR3 is TGTGCCAGCAGCTCGACGACAGGGGGAGAGACCCAGTACTTC.

The chain recombines TRBV27 with TRBJ1-1; 8 bases map to TRBD1. The V and J ends lost 5 bases and 1 base, in that order; junction bases with no gene match: 6. Germline loops: CDR1 MNHEY, CDR2 SMNVEV (reference sequence). CDR3 size: 15 residues. CDR3 region: CASSTIGQGNTEAFF. In nucleotides, the CDR3 is TGTGCCAGCAGTACGATTGGACAGGGGAACACTGAAGCTTTCTTT.

This chain links TRBV7-9 with TRBJ1-2; D possibly corresponds to TRBD1 (6 bases). From germline, CDR1 is SEHNR and CDR2 FQNEAQ (reference sequence). Trimming stripped 5 bases from V and 7 bases from J, with 17 bases between. There are 14 residues in the CDR3. The CDR3: CASSEPRQDGGYTF. The CDR3 nucleotides are TGTGCCAGCAGCGAACCCCGACAGGACGGTGGCTACACCTTC.

V and J are TRBV18 and TRBJ1-1, with no clear D. CDR3 length: 13 amino acids. CDR1 is KGHSH, CDR2 LQKENI, per germline. Trimming pared 2 bases from V and 6 bases from J, leaving 10 bases between. This chain's CDR3 is CASSPYGSSEAFF. CDR3 in DNA: TGTGCCAGCTCACCATACGGGTCCTCTGAAGCTTTCTTT.

The V call is TRBV6-4, the J call TRBJ2-1; 10 nucleotides match TRBD1. Germline V CDR1 and CDR2: MRHNA, SNTAGT. V dropped 3 bases and J dropped 5; count of bases not matched to a gene: 4. The CDR3 is 15 residues long. CDR3 nucleotide sequence: TGTGCCAGCAGTGAGGGGACAGGGGAAAACAATGAGCAGTTCTTC. Translation gives CASSEGTGENNEQFF.

The chain is built from TRBV13 and TRBJ2-7, with unresolved D. V lost 5 bases, J lost 2 bases, and 13 bases lay in between. Germline V gene sequence: CDR1 PRHDT, CDR2 FYEKMQ (reference sequence). This CDR3 is built from 14 residues. Here the CDR3 reads CASSLRHLAYEQYF. CDR3 coding DNA: TGTGCCAGCAGCCTACGACACCTAGCCTACGAGCAGTACTTC.

The J gene is TRBJ2-7, the V gene TRBV5-1, with 8 bases lining up with TRBD1. Trimming removed 3 bases from V and 4 bases from J; junction bases left unmatched: 6. The CDR3 contains 14 residues. The germline V gene has CDR1 SGHRS and CDR2 YFSETQ. CDR3 loop: CASSYEDREYEQYF. DNA of the CDR3: TGCGCCAGCAGCTACGAGGACAGGGAATACGAGCAGTACTTC. The whole variable domain, remainder taken from reference TRBV5-1 and TRBJ2-7, is KAGVTQTPRYLIKTRGQQVTLSCSPISGHRSVSWYQQTPGQGLQFLFEYFSETQRNKGNFPGRFSGRQFSNSRSEMNVSTLELGDSALYLCASSYEDREYEQYFGPGTRLTVT.

J is TRBJ2-1 and V is TRBV5-1, with 7 bases identical to TRBD1. After removal of 3 bases from V and 7 bases from J, the junction contained 4 bases not matched to a gene. CDR1 is SGHRS and CDR2 is YFSETQ in the germline V gene. This CDR3 comprises 13 residues. The DNA of the CDR3 is TGCGCCAGCAGCTGGGGGACAGAAAATGAGCAGTTCTTC. It yields the protein CASSWGTENEQFF. The full variable domain, in which reference TRBV5-1 and TRBJ2-1 provide the parts outside the CDR3, is KAGVTQTPRYLIKTRGQQVTLSCSPISGHRSVSWYQQTPGQGLQFLFEYFSETQRNKGNFPGRFSGRQFSNSRSEMNVSTLELGDSALYLCASSWGTENEQFFGPGTRLTVL.

The chain is built from TRBV4-1 and TRBJ2-7; 10 nucleotides line up with TRBD2. This CDR3 comprises 16 residues. The V gene end was trimmed by 2 bases and the J gene end by 1 base; junction bases not matched to a gene: 5. Germline CDR1 MGHRA, CDR2 YSYEKL. The CDR3: CASSQPQRGGSYEQYF. Written as DNA, the CDR3 is TGCGCCAGCAGCCAACCCCAGCGGGGGGGATCCTACGAGCAGTACTTC.

V is TRBV18 and J is TRBJ2-1, with no clear D. The germline V gene has CDR1 KGHSH and CDR2 LQKENI. The CDR3 contains 16 residues. Trimming removed 2 bases at V and 2 bases at J, with 13 bases between. The DNA of the CDR3 is TGTGCCAGCTCACCATATCTCTCAGGAGCCTACAATGAGCAGTTCTTC. It translates to CASSPYLSGAYNEQFF.

V usage is TRBV27 and J usage is TRBJ2-5, with D possibly being TRBD1 or TRBD2 (6 bases each). The germline V gene encodes CDR1 MNHEY and CDR2 SMNVEV (reference sequence). The CDR3 totals 15 residues. V dropped 5 bases and J dropped 4 bases, with 17 bases sitting between them. This chain's CDR3 is CASSADTGGRETQYF. The CDR3 DNA reads TGTGCCAGCAGTGCTGACACTGGGGGGCGAGAGACCCAGTACTTC.

The V gene is TRBV12-5, the J gene TRBJ2-7, with TRBD1 identical over 10 bases. V dropped 0 bases and J dropped 1; count of bases not matched to a gene: 3. The CDR3 extends over 16 amino acids. CDR1 is LGHNT and CDR2 is FRNRAP in the germline V gene. The CDR3 bases are TGTGCTAGTGGTTTGGTACTGGGACAGGGGTCCTACGAGCAGTACTTC. Encoded protein: CASGLVLGQGSYEQYF.

This clone occurred once. The J gene is TRBJ1-1, the V gene TRBV4-1; 8 nucleotides align to TRBD1. Germline CDR1 MGHRA, CDR2 YSYEKL. J was trimmed by 4 bases and V by 8 bases; bases with no gene match: 9. The length of the CDR3 is 14 residues. In DNA form, the CDR3 reads TGCGCCAGCCCCAGGGGGCGCCTGGGCACTGAAGCTTTCTTT. It codes for CASPRGRLGTEAFF.

This clone was observed once. CDR3 protein: CASSLVSGTATNEKLFF. In nucleotides, the CDR3 is TGTGCCAGCAGCTTAGTGTCGGGAACTGCAACTAATGAAAAACTGTTTTTT. The rearrangement joins TRBV7-9 to TRBJ1-4; D is uncertain. The ends were cut back, 1 base at V and 0 bases at J, with 12 bases in the middle. The CDR3 runs 17 residues. Looked up from germline, CDR1 is SEHNR and CDR2 is FQNEAQ (reference sequence).

This clone was counted once. This sequence joins TRBV21-1 and TRBJ1-1. TRBV21-1 is described as a pseudogene. The CDR3 runs 12 residues. The CDR3 protein is CASSGSNTEAFF. The CDR3 coding sequence is TGTGCCAGCAGCGGATCGAACACTGAAGCTTTCTTT.

This chain uses TRBV2 with TRBJ1-2, with D possibly TRBD1 on 5 matching bases. The germline V gene has CDR1 SNHLY and CDR2 FYNNEI. This CDR3 has 13 amino acids. V lost 6 bases to trimming and J lost 5 bases, with 13 bases between them. The CDR3 protein is CASRPGTGYGYTF. The CDR3 DNA follows: TGTGCCAGCAGGCCCGGGACCGGATATGGCTACACCTTC.

This clone was detected only once. This chain connects TRBV5-4 to TRBJ2-3, with 9 nucleotides matching TRBD2. The J segment lost 6 bases and the V segment lost 0 bases, leaving 8 bases of the junction unmatched. The CDR3 has 16 amino acids. The germline gives CDR1 SGHNT, CDR2 YYREEE (reference sequence). Written as DNA, the CDR3 is TGTGCCAGCAGCTTGGAGGCGGGGGGGATGGCGGATACGCAGTATTTT. Residues: CASSLEAGGMADTQYF.

The chain joins TRBV6-1 to TRBJ1-5; 8 positions match TRBD1. The V gene end was trimmed by 2 bases and the J gene end by 4 bases; junction bases not matched to a gene: 10. This CDR3 spans 17 amino acids. Germline V lookup: CDR1 MNHNS, CDR2 SASEGT. In nucleotides, the CDR3 is TGTGCCAGCAGTGAATCGCGACGGCAGGGGGCAAATCAGCCCCAGCATTTT. Translation gives CASSESRRQGANQPQHF.

The rearrangement links TRBV5-1 to TRBJ1-2; TRBD1 aligns across 10 bases. The CDR3 has 14 amino acids. V dropped 1 base and J dropped 6; count of bases not matched to a gene: 3. CDR1 and CDR2 from the germline V gene are SGHRS and YFSETQ. CDR3 region: CASSLSGQGNGYTF. The CDR3 nucleotides are TGCGCCAGCAGCTTGTCGGGACAGGGGAATGGCTACACCTTC.

The CDR3 coding sequence is TGTGCCAGCAGGAGAAGCGACAACACTGAAGCTTTCTTT. Translation: CASRRSDNTEAFF. The V and J genes are TRBV5-5 and TRBJ1-1; no clear D. In germline, CDR1 is SGHKS, CDR2 YYEKEE (reference sequence). The CDR3 loop spans 13 amino acids. V dropped 5 bases and J dropped 2 bases, with 10 bases sitting between them.

This clone was observed a few times. The J gene is TRBJ2-1, the V gene TRBV19; TRBD2 matches 8 bases. V shed 4 bases, J shed 3 bases, and the junction held 8 bases outside the gene matches. The CDR3 is 16 amino acids. The V gene's germline CDR1 is LNHDA and CDR2 SQIVND (reference sequence). The CDR3: CASSKGGTSGYNEQFF. The CDR3 DNA reads as TGTGCCAGTAGTAAGGGAGGAACTAGCGGCTACAATGAGCAGTTCTTC.

The genes are TRBV28 and TRBJ1-1; no definite D call. Germline CDR1 reads MDHEN; CDR2 reads SYDVKM. V was pared by 6 bases and J by 7 bases, with 12 bases between. There are 12 residues in the CDR3. The CDR3 region has the DNA TGTGCCAGCAGCTCGACGTGGGTTGAAGCTTTCTTT. Amino acid sequence: CASSSTWVEAFF.